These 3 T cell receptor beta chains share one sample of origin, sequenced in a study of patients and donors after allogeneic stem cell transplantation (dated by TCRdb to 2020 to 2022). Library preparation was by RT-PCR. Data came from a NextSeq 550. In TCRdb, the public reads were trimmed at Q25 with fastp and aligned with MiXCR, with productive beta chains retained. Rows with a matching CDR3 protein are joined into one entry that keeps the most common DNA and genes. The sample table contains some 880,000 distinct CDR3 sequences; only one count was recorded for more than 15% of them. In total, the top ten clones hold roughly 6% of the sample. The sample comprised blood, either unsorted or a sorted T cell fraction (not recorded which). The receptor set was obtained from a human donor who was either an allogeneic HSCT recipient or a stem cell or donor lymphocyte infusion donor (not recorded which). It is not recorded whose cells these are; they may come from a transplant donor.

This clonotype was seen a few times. Here the CDR3 DNA reads TGTGCCAGCAGTTTATTAGGGGGCGCGGGTGGCTACACCTTC. It is translated as CASSLLGGAGGYTF. This sequence joins TRBV12-3 or TRBV12-4 and TRBJ1-2, with 7 bases that match TRBD1. The CDR3 has 14 residues. The V segment lost 2 bases and the J segment 7 bases; nucleotides outside the gene matches: 7.

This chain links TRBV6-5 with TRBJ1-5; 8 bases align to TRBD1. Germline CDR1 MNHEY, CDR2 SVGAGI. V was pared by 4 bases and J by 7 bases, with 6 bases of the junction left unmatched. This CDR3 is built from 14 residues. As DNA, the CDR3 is TGTGCCAGCAGTTTCAGGACAGGGTGGCAGCCCCAGCATTTT. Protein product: CASSFRTGWQPQHF.

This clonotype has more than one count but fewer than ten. The CDR3 DNA is TGCGCCAGCAGCCAAGGATCATTTGGTCTAGCGGGCTACAATGAGCAGTTCTTC. Translated: CASSQGSFGLAGYNEQFF. J is TRBJ2-1 and V is TRBV4-1; 8 nucleotides match TRBD2. The length of the CDR3 is 18 residues. CDR1 is MGHRA, CDR2 YSYEKL, per germline. V lost 1 base to trimming and J lost 3 bases; unmatched junction nucleotides: 11.